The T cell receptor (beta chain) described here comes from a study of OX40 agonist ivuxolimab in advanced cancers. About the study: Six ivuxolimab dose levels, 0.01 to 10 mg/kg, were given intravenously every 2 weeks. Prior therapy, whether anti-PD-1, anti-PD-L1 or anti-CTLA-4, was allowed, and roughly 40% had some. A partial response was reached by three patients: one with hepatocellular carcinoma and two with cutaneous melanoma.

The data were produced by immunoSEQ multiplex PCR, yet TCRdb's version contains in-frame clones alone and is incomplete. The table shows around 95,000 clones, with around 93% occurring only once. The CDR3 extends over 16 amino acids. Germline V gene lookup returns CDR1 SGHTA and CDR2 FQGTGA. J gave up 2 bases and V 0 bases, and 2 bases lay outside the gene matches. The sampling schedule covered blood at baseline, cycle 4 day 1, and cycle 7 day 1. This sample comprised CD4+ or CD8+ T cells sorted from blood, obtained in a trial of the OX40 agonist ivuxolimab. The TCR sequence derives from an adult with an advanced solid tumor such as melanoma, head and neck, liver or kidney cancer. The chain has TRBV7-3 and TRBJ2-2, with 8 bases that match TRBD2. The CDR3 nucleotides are TGTGCCAGCAGCTTAACCGGACTAGCTAACACCGGGGAGCTGTTTTTT. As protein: CASSLTGLANTGELFF.